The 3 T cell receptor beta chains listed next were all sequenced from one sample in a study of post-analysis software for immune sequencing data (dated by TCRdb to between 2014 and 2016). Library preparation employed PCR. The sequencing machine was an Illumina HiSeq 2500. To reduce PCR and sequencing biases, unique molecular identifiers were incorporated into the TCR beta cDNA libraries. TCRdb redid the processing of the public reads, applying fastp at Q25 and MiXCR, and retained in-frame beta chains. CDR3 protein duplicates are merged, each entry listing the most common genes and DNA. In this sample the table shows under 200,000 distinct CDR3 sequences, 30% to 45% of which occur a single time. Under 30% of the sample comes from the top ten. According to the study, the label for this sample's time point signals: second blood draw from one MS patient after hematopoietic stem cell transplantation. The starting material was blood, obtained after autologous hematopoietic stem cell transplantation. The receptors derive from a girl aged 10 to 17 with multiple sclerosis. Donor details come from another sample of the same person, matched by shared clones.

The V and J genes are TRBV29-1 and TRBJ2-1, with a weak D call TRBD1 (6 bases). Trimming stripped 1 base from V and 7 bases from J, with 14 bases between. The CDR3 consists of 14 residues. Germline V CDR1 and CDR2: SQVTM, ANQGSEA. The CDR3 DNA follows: TGCAGCGTTGAAGCCACCTACAGGGTAAATGAGCAGTTCTTC. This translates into CSVEATYRVNEQFF.

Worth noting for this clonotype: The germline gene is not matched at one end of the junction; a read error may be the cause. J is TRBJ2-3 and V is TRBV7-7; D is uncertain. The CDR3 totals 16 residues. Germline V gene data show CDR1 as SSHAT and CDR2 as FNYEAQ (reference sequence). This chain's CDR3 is CASSPLATEATDTQYF. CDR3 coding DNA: TGTGCTAGCAGTCCCCTGGCAACAGAGGCCACAGATACGCAGTATTTT.

The CDR3 is CASSQGLTGLGGYTF. CDR3 DNA: TGTGCCAGCAGTCAAGGTTTGACAGGGTTAGGTGGCTACACCTTC. The rearrangement uses TRBV27 and TRBJ1-2; 7 positions match TRBD1. V lost 5 bases and J lost 7; bases outside the gene matches: 13. CDR3 length equals 15 residues. The germline V gene encodes CDR1 MNHEY and CDR2 SMNVEV (reference sequence).